This TCR beta chain appears in the sequencing data of a study of OX40 agonist ivuxolimab in advanced cancers. About the study: Patients in the trial were receiving intravenous ivuxolimab every 2 weeks, at doses of 0.01 to 10 mg/kg.

The study, taken as a whole, reports: Undetermined was the antigen specificity of the expanded peripheral T cells. More expanded clones were found, on average, in CD8+ than in CD4+ T cells.

Sequencing used immunoSEQ multiplex PCR; TCRdb keeps in-frame clones, though not all of them. This table has roughly 60,000 clones, 75% to 95% appearing once. The CDR3 has 17 amino acids. The V gene's germline CDR1 is LNHDA and CDR2 SQIVND (reference sequence). V was pared by 7 bases and J by 3 bases, with 14 bases of the junction left unmatched. People who had autoimmune disease history or systemic immunosuppression were excluded. Turning to this clone: Its specificity is not known.

V and J are TRBV19 and TRBJ2-2; 7 bases fit TRBD1. The specimen was CD4+ or CD8+ T cells sorted from blood, collected in a trial of the OX40 agonist ivuxolimab. This TCR was recovered from an adult with an advanced solid tumor such as melanoma, head and neck, liver or kidney cancer. The CDR3 region has the DNA TGTGCCAGTAAGGGGGCATACAGCCGAACGTACACCGGGGAGCTGTTTTTT. This translates into CASKGAYSRTYTGELFF.